Below, 3 T cell receptor beta chains from the same sample are listed, as sequenced in a study of blood T cell repertoires in COVID-19. Measured with immunoSEQ multiplex PCR; TCRdb has only the in-frame clones, and not every one. The sample has roughly 330,000 clones, about 87% seen once. The sequenced material came from peripheral blood. These receptor sequences come from a man aged 25 to 40 with COVID-19, enrolled during active disease.

V is TRBV24-1 and J is TRBJ2-1, with 10 bases aligning to TRBD2. V was pared by 3 bases and J by 2 bases, with 6 bases of the junction left unmatched. Germline V gives CDR1 KGHDR, CDR2 SFDVKD. This CDR3 is 17 amino acids long. The CDR3: CATSDPSTSGAYNEQFF. DNA for the CDR3: TGTGCCACCAGTGATCCCAGTACTAGCGGGGCCTACAATGAGCAGTTCTTC.

V usage is TRBV11-2 and J usage is TRBJ2-3; TRBD2 might be the D (5 bases). The CDR3 loop spans 16 amino acids. CDR1 and CDR2 (germline): SGHAT, FQNNGV. V lost 2 bases and J lost 6, with 18 bases in between. The chain's CDR3 is CASSLRKSGIRDTQYF. DNA of the CDR3: TGTGCCAGCAGCTTAAGAAAGTCGGGGATTAGGGATACGCAGTATTTT.

The chain joins TRBV5-5 to TRBJ2-7, with 8 positions matching TRBD2. After removal of 0 bases from V and 6 bases from J, the junction contained 5 bases not matched to a gene. CDR1 is SGHKS, CDR2 YYEKEE, per germline (reference sequence). This CDR3 has 14 residues. The CDR3 spells CASSLAGTRPEQYF. The DNA for the CDR3 is TGTGCCAGCAGCTTGGCCGGGACTAGGCCCGAGCAGTACTTC. The full variable domain, with the rest looked up from reference TRBV5-5 and TRBJ2-7, is DAGVTQSPTHLIKTRGQQVTLRCSPISGHKSVSWYQQVLGQGPQFIFQYYEKEERGRGNFPDRFSARQFPNYSSELNVNALLLGDSALYLCASSLAGTRPEQYFGPGTRLTVT.